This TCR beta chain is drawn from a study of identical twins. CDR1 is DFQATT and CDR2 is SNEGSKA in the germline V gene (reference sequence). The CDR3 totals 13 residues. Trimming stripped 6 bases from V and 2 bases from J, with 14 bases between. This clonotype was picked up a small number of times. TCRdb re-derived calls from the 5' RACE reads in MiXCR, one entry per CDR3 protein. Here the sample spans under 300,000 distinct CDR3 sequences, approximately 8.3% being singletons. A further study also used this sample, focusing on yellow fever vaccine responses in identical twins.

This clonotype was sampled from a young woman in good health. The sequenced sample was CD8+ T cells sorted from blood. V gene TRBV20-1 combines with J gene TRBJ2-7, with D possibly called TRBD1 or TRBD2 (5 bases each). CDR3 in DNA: TGCAGTGCCCCCCTCGGGACGGCCTACGAGCAGTACTTC. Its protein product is CSAPLGTAYEQYF.